This T cell receptor (beta chain) stems from a study of blood T cells in healthy people across ages. The use of a sample-barcoded 5' primer and a J-beta primer mix characterized a second PCR of about 7 to 12 cycles. Each TCR beta cDNA got a 12-nucleotide random molecular identifier. TCRdb re-called the 5' RACE reads through MiXCR, storing one row per CDR3 protein. The sample includes fewer than 2 million distinct CDR3 sequences, roughly two fifths of them seen just once. Between the trimmed V and J ends, which lost 4 bases and 3 bases, there was a span of 23 bases. Germline V gene data show CDR1 as KGHSH and CDR2 as LQKENI. The CDR3 has 18 amino acids.

The receptor's source is a human donor in good health. The sample was blood. The chain combines TRBV18 with TRBJ2-3; D is undetermined. DNA for the CDR3: TGTGCCAGCTCACATGTCTCTCGGCCCCTCATGATAACAGATACGCAGTATTTT. This encodes CASSHVSRPLMITDTQYF.